A single TCR beta chain is shown here with its context. This sample is drawn from a study of blood T cells in healthy people across ages. Looking at the study overall: When template switching was applied, about one barcoded beta molecule was captured per two T cells.

The ends were cut back, 5 bases at V and 7 bases at J, with 12 bases in the middle. The CDR3 length is 14 residues. Using a J-beta primer mix together with a sample-barcoded 5' primer, a second PCR was run for roughly 7 to 11 cycles. TCRdb redid the calling of the 5' RACE reads with MiXCR, one entry per CDR3 protein. The sample has about 830,000 distinct CDR3 sequences, 62% seen once; the top ten hold roughly 25%. This chain links TRBV12-3 or TRBV12-4 with TRBJ1-6, with D perhaps matching TRBD1 (5 bases). This sequence originates from a man aged 25 to 45 in good health. Material for sequencing was blood. The CDR3 sequence: CASSPGLTNSPLHF. The CDR3 DNA sequence: TGTGCCAGCAGTCCGGGACTGACGAATTCACCCCTCCACTTT.